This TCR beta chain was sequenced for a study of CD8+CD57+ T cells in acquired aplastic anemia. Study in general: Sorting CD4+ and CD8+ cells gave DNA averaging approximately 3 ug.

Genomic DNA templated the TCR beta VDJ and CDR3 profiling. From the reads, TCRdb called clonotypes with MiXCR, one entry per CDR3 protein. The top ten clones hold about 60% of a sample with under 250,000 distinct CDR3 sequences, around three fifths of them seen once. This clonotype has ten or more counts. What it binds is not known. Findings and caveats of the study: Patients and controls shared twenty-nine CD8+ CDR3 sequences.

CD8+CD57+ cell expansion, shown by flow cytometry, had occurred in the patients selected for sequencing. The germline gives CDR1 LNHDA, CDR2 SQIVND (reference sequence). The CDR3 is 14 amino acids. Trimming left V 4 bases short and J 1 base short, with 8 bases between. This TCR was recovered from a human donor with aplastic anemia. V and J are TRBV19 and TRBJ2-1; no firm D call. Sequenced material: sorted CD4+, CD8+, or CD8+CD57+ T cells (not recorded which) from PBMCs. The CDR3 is CASSTVGSYNEQFF. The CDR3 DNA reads TGTGCCAGTAGTACGGTGGGGTCCTACAATGAGCAGTTCTTC. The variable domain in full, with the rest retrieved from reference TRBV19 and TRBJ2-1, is DGGITQSPKYLFRKEGQNVTLSCEQNLNHDAMYWYRQDPGQGLRLIYYSQIVNDFQKGDIAEGYSVSREKKESFPLTVTSAQKNPTAFYLCASSTVGSYNEQFFGPGTRLTVL.